A selection of T cell receptor beta chains follows, all from one sample in a study of T cell repertoires in cytomegalovirus infection. TCRdb called the reads again in MiXCR, with one record for every CDR3 protein. The repertoire holds roughly 81,000 distinct CDR3 sequences, about 3.8% seen once, with under 5.5% in the top ten. The sample consisted of PBMCs. Receptors were obtained from a human donor in good health (CMV status not recorded). Some clones in this sample may be carry-over from other donors' samples. CDR3s include the opening cysteine and the closing phenylalanine or tryptophan. The D gene is left open where the match is weak. Size is stated as once, few, many or a size class.

cdr3_aa	cdr3_nt	clone_size	v_call	j_call	d_call
CASSTARGDTEAFF	TGTGCCAGCAGCACCGCTAGGGGGGACACTGAAGCTTTCTTT	many	TRBV7-9	TRBJ1-1	NA
CASSQEARGLYEQYF	TGCGCCAGCAGCCAAGAAGCTAGAGGATTATACGAGCAGTACTTC	many	TRBV4-3	TRBJ2-7	NA
CASSFKRGDQETQYF	TGTGCCAGCAGCTTCAAGCGGGGGGACCAAGAGACCCAGTACTTC	many	TRBV7-9	TRBJ2-5	TRBD2
CASSSSMDTQYF	TGCGCCAGCAGCTCCTCAATGGATACGCAGTATTTT	many	TRBV4-1	TRBJ2-3	NA
CAWSVSGREQYF	TGTGCCTGGAGTGTCTCGGGTCGCGAGCAGTACTTC	many	TRBV30	TRBJ2-7	NA
CASSFPRDYEQYF	TGCGCCAGCAGCTTTCCCAGAGACTACGAGCAGTACTTC	many	TRBV5-1	TRBJ2-7	NA
CVSSLDSHEETQYF	TGTGTCAGCAGCTTGGACTCTCACGAAGAGACCCAGTACTTC	many	TRBV5-5	TRBJ2-5	NA
CASSLSGPGELFF	TGTGCCAGCAGCTTATCTGGACCCGGGGAGCTGTTTTTT	many	TRBV7-6	TRBJ2-2	NA
CSASGFHQNTEAFF	TGCAGTGCTAGTGGTTTTCACCAGAACACTGAAGCTTTCTTT	many	TRBV20-1	TRBJ1-1	NA
CASSPGGAGGSYEQYF	TGTGCCAGCAGCCCCGGGGGGGCGGGGGGATCCTACGAGCAGTACTTC	many	TRBV7-6	TRBJ2-7	TRBD2
CAWSARTGVEEKLFF	TGTGCCTGGAGTGCGAGGACGGGGGTAGAGGAAAAACTGTTTTTT	many	TRBV30	TRBJ1-4	NA
CASSNQGNTEAFF	TGTGCCAGTTCAAATCAGGGGAACACTGAAGCTTTCTTT	many	TRBV12-3/TRBV12-4	TRBJ1-1	NA
CASSPSPASYNEQFF	TGTGCCAGCAGCCCAAGTCCAGCCTCCTACAATGAGCAGTTCTTC	many	TRBV7-2	TRBJ2-1	NA
CASSLLDRDSPLHF	TGTGCCAGCAGCTTGTTGGACAGGGACTCACCCCTCCACTTT	many	TRBV7-2	TRBJ1-6	TRBD1
CASSSYKNTEAFF	TGTGCCAGCAGCTCTTACAAGAACACTGAAGCTTTCTTT	many	TRBV7-3	TRBJ1-1	NA
CASRGSNQPQHF	TGTGCCAGCAGAGGTAGCAATCAGCCCCAGCATTTT	many	TRBV28	TRBJ1-5	NA
CASSPRQGGYNEQFF	TGTGCCAGCAGTCCAAGACAGGGGGGTTACAATGAGCAGTTCTTC	many	TRBV6-5	TRBJ2-1	TRBD1
CASSLGERFTDTQYF	TGTGCCAGCAGCTTGGGTGAACGCTTCACAGATACGCAGTATTTT	many	TRBV11-2	TRBJ2-3	NA
CASSLGARTQGTQYF	TGTGCCAGCAGCTTAGGAGCTAGAACCCAGGGGACCCAGTACTTC	many	TRBV7-2	TRBJ2-5	NA
CASSLGRRVSPYNEQFF	TGTGCCAGCAGCTTGGGGCGACGTGTCTCCCCATACAATGAGCAGTTCTTC	many	TRBV5-8	TRBJ2-1	NA
CASTLLSGGAGTQYF	TGTGCCAGCACCCTACTTAGCGGGGGGGCGGGTACGCAGTATTTT	many	TRBV6-5	TRBJ2-3	TRBD2
CASSQVFFGSNQPQHF	TGCGCCAGCAGCCAAGTGTTCTTCGGGAGCAATCAGCCCCAGCATTTT	many	TRBV4-1	TRBJ1-5	NA
CASSERRGDEQYF	TGTGCCAGCAGTGAACGCAGGGGTGACGAGCAGTACTTC	many	TRBV2	TRBJ2-7	NA
CASSLKGQGSTEAFF	TGTGCCAGCAGCCTGAAAGGACAGGGCTCCACTGAAGCTTTCTTT	many	TRBV7-2	TRBJ1-1	TRBD1
CASSLGGGATEAFF	TGTGCCAGCAGCTTAGGAGGAGGGGCGACTGAAGCTTTCTTT	many	TRBV7-8	TRBJ1-1	NA
CAIRRDTSGGSDTQYF	TGTGCCATCCGACGCGATACTAGCGGGGGATCTGATACGCAGTATTTT	many	TRBV4-2	TRBJ2-3	TRBD2
CASSTLGQGDEKLFF	TGTGCCAGCAGTACCCTGGGACAGGGGGACGAAAAACTGTTTTTT	many	TRBV6-5	TRBJ1-4	TRBD1
CASSMSGGAFETQYF	TGTGCCAGCAGTATGAGCGGGGGGGCCTTTGAGACCCAGTACTTC	many	TRBV6-1	TRBJ2-5	TRBD2
CASSSDRGSETQYF	TGTGCCAGCAGCTCAGACAGGGGCAGCGAGACCCAGTACTTC	many	TRBV11-2	TRBJ2-5	TRBD1
CASSHRGYKTVNYGYTF	TGCGCCAGCAGCCACAGAGGATACAAGACAGTTAACTATGGCTACACCTTC	many	TRBV4-3	TRBJ1-2	NA
CASSLLRRTEAFF	TGTGCCAGCAGCTTATTACGGCGCACTGAAGCTTTCTTT	many	TRBV11-1	TRBJ1-1	NA
CASSSPGTNTEAFF	TGTGCCAGCAGCTCCCCGGGAACCAACACTGAAGCTTTCTTT	many	TRBV7-9	TRBJ1-1	NA
CASSLRCTNEKLFF	TGTGCCAGCAGCTTACGGTGTACTAATGAAAAACTGTTTTTT	many	TRBV7-4	TRBJ1-4	NA
CASSFLWPGSYEQYF	TGTGCCAGCAGTTTCCTATGGCCCGGAAGCTACGAGCAGTACTTC	many	TRBV28	TRBJ2-7	NA
CASSPRRGSQHF	TGTGCCAGCAGTCCCCGTCGAGGGTCCCAGCATTTT	many	TRBV6-1	TRBJ1-5	NA
CAWWDSRLHRNQPQHF	TGTGCCTGGTGGGACAGTCGCCTGCATCGCAATCAGCCCCAGCATTTT	many	TRBV30	TRBJ1-5	TRBD1
CASSQGPGGYYEQFF	TGCGCCAGCAGCCAAGGCCCAGGGGGATATTATGAGCAGTTCTTC	many	TRBV4-3	TRBJ2-1	TRBD1